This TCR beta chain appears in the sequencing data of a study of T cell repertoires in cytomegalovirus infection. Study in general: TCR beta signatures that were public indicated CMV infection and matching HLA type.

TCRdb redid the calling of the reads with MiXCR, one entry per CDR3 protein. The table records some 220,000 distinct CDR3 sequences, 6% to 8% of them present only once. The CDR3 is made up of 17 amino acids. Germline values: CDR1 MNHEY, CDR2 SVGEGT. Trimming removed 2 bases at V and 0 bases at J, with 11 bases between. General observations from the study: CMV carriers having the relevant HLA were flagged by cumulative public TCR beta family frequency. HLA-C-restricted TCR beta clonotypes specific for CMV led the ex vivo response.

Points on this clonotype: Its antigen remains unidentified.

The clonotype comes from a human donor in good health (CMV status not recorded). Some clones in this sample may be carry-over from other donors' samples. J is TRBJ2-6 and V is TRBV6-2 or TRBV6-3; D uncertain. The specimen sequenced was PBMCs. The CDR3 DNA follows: TGTGCCAGCAGTTACCGGGCCCTCCTCTCTGGGGCCAACGTCCTGACTTTC. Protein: CASSYRALLSGANVLTF.